This T cell receptor (beta chain) was sequenced for a study of shared clonotypes between healthy human individuals. About the study: Three CD4 naive, three CD4 memory, two CD8 naive and one CD8 memory plate were used per donor. Overall study findings and caveats: Between a few donors, naive CD4 clonotypes were shared at a level of about 5.3%.

Data came from immunoSEQ multiplex PCR; TCRdb stores just in-frame clones and leaves some out. In the table there are around 180,000 clones, over 85% of which are singletons. Details on this clone: What it binds is unknown.

This sequence was found in a woman under 40 in good health. The specimen sequenced was naive CD4+ T cells sorted from blood. Noted subset: CD45RA+ positively selected.

The DNA for the CDR3 is TGTGCCAGCTCACCTTTTATGGGTTCAGGGACTATGAACACTGAAGCTTTCTTT. This gives the protein CASSPFMGSGTMNTEAFF. This rearrangement joins TRBV18 to TRBJ1-1; tentatively, D is TRBD1 (5 bases). Germline V gives CDR1 KGHSH, CDR2 LQKENI. Trimming took off 3 bases at V and 0 bases at J, with 20 bases between the two ends. This CDR3 comprises 18 residues.